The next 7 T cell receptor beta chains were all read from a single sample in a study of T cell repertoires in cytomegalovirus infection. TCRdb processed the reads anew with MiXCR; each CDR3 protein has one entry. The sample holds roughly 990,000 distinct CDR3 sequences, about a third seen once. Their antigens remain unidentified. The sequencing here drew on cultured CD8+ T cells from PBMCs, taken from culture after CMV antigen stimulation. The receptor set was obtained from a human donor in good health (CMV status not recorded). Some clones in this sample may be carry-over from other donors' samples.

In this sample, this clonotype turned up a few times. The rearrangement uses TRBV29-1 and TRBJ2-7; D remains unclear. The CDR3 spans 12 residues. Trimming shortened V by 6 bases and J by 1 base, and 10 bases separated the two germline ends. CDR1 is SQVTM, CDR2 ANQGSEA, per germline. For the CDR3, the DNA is TGCAGCGTAAGGACGGTTTCCTACGAGCAGTACTTC. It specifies CSVRTVSYEQYF.

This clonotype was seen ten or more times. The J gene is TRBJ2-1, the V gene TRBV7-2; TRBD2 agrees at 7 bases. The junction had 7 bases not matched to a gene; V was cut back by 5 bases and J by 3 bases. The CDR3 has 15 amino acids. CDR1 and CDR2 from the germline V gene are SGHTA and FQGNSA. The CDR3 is CASSDVSGNYNEQFF. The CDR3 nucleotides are TGTGCCAGCAGCGATGTGAGCGGGAACTACAATGAGCAGTTCTTC.

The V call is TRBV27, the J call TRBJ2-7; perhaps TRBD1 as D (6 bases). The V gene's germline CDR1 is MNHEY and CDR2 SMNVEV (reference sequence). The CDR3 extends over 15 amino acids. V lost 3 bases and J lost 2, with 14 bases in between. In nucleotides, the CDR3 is TGTGCCAGCAGTTTGGTCCCGGACAGTCCCTACGAGCAGTACGTC. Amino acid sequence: CASSLVPDSPYEQYV.

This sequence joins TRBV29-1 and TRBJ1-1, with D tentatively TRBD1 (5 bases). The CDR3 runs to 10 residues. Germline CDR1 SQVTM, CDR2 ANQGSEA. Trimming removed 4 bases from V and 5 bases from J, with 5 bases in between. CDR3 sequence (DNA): TGCAGCGTTGGGGGGACTGAAGCTTTCTTT. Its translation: CSVGGTEAFF. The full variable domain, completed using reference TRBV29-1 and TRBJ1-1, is SAVISQKPSRDICQRGTSLTIQCQVDSQVTMMFWYRQQPGQSLTLIATANQGSEATYESGFVIDKFPISRPNLTFSTLTVSNMSPEDSSIYLCSVGGTEAFFGQGTRLTVV.

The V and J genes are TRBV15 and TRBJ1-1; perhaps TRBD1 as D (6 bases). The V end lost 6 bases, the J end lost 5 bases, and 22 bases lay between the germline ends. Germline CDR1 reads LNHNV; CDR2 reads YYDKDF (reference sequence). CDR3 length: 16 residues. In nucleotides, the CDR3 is TGTGCCACCAGAGACGGGGACATTGTTGGGGTAACTGAAGCTTTCTTT. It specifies CATRDGDIVGVTEAFF.

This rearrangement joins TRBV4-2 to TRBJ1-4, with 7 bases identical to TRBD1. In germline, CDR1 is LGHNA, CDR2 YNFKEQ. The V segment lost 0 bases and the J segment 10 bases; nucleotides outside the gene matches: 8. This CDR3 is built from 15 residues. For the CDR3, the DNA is TGTGCCAGCAGCCAAGACCCCGGACAGGCTGGAAAACTGTTTTTT. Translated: CASSQDPGQAGKLFF.

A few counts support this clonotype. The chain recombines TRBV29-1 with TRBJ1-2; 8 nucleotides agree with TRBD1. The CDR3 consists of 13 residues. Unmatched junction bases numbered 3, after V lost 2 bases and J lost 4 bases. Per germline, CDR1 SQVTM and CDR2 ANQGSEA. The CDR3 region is CSVEKTGVYGYTF. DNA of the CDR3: TGCAGCGTTGAAAAGACAGGGGTCTATGGCTACACCTTC. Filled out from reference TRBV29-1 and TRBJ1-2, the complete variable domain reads SAVISQKPSRDICQRGTSLTIQCQVDSQVTMMFWYRQQPGQSLTLIATANQGSEATYESGFVIDKFPISRPNLTFSTLTVSNMSPEDSSIYLCSVEKTGVYGYTFGSGTRLTVV.